There are a few counts of the clone carrying this T cell receptor (beta chain). The data were taken from a study of response to subunit inactivated influenza vaccine. TCRdb independently ran MiXCR on the RT-PCR reads; one entry per CDR3 protein. The sample holds roughly 620,000 distinct CDR3 sequences, approximately 11% seen once. The ends were cut back, 3 bases at V and 4 bases at J, with 10 bases in the middle. The CDR3 runs 14 residues. These data also featured in a second study, about T cells expressing NK-cell markers. This second study notes: A 5'RACE template switching approach incorporating UMIs was used to make TCR beta cDNA. Sorted T-cell subsets CD3+CD56+NKG2C+, CD3+CD56+NKG2C- and CD3+CD56-NKG2C+ were TCR beta-sequenced. Restriction of sorting to alpha-beta TCR T cells was accomplished in several experiments using an anti-gamma-delta TCR antibody.

Sample: PBMCs from blood, taken on the day of vaccination. This TCR was recovered from a man aged 50 or older who received an inactivated influenza vaccine. This chain joins TRBV12-3 or TRBV12-4 and TRBJ1-3; perhaps TRBD1 as D (5 bases). The CDR3 DNA reads as TGTGCCAGCAGTTTTATGGGGGAAGGAAACACCATATATTTT. Translation: CASSFMGEGNTIYF.